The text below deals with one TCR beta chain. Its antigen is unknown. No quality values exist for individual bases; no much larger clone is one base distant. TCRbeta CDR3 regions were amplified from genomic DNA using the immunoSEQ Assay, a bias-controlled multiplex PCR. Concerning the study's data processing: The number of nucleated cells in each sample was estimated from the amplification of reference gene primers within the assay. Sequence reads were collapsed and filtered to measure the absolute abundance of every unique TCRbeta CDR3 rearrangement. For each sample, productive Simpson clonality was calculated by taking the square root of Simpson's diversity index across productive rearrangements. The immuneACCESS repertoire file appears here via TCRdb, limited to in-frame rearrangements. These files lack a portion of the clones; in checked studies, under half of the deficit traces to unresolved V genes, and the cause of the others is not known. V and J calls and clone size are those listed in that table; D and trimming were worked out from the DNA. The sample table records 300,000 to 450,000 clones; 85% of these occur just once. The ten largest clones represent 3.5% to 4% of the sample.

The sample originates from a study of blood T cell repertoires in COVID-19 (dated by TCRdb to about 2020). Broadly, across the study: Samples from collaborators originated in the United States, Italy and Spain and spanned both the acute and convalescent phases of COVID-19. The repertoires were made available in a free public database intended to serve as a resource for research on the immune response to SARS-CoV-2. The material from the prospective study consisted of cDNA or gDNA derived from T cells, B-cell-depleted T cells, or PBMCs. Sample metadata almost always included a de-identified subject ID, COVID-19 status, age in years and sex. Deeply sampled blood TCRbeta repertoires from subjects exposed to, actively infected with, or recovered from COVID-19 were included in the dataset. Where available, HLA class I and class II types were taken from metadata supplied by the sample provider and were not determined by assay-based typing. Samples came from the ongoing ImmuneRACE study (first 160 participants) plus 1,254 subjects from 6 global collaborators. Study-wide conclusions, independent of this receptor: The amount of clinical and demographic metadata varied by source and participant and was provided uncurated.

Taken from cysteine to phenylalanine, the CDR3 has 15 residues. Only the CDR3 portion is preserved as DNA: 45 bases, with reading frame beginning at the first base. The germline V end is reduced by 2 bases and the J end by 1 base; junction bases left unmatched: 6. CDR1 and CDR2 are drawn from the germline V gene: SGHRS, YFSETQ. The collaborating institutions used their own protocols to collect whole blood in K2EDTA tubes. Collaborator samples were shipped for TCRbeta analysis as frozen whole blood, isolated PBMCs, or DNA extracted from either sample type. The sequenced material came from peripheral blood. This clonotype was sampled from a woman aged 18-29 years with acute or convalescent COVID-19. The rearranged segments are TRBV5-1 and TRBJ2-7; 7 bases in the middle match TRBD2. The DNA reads TGCGCCAGCAGCTTCGGGGGGTCAGGATCCTACGAGCAGTACTTC. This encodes CASSFGGSGSYEQYF.